This T cell receptor beta chain was recovered during a study of blood T cell repertoires in COVID-19. Turning to the study itself: The United States, Italy and Spain supplied acute and convalescent COVID-19 samples. T cells, B-cell-depleted T cells, or PBMCs provided the cDNA or gDNA that served as material.

Authors' data handling: Estimates of nucleated cell counts were drawn from the amplification of reference gene primers. Measured with immunoSEQ multiplex PCR; TCRdb has only the in-frame clones, and not every one. The V and J calls and the clone size are those of that table, but D and trimming were determined from the DNA. Among about 200,000 clones, 84% were seen once, and the ten largest hold approximately 13%. V lost 6 bases, J lost 4 bases, and 24 bases lay in between. The CDR3 has 17 residues. CDR1 and CDR2 (germline): KGHSH, LQKENI. The receptor comes from a human donor in a cohort sampled during active COVID-19. Sequencing was carried out using peripheral blood. This chain connects TRBV18 to TRBJ1-2, with D maybe TRBD1 (6 bases). The CDR3 DNA reads TGTGCCAGCTCCCCCGGGCAGGGGCCATCCTTAGGCTATGGCTACACCTTC. Protein product: CASSPGQGPSLGYGYTF.